This TCR beta chain was found in a study of human T cells and chemical hapten exposure. Study details: Patients having alopecia areata, totalis or universalis were mostly female.

Germline V gene lookup returns CDR1 LGHDT and CDR2 YNNKEL (reference sequence). V lost 4 bases and J lost 10; bases outside the gene matches: 11. This CDR3 contains 14 residues. Time point noted: pre-sensitization, week 0. Indicated treatment: therapeutic diphenylcyclopropenone sensitization with weekly scalp DPC. TCRdb re-derived calls from the RACE reads in MiXCR, one entry per CDR3 protein. The table has some 250,000 distinct CDR3 sequences, 7.5% to 8% seen once; the top ten hold 1.2%. The J gene is TRBJ1-1, the V gene TRBV3-1; TRBD1 matches at 8 bases. This clonotype was sampled from a young man with alopecia areata. Some clones in this sample may be carry-over from other donors' samples. The sequences come from whole blood, collected in connection with sensitization to the hapten diphenylcyclopropenone (DPC). The CDR3 protein is CASSPPLRQGTAFF. CDR3 sequence (DNA): TGTGCCAGCAGCCCCCCCCTTAGACAGGGGACAGCTTTCTTT.